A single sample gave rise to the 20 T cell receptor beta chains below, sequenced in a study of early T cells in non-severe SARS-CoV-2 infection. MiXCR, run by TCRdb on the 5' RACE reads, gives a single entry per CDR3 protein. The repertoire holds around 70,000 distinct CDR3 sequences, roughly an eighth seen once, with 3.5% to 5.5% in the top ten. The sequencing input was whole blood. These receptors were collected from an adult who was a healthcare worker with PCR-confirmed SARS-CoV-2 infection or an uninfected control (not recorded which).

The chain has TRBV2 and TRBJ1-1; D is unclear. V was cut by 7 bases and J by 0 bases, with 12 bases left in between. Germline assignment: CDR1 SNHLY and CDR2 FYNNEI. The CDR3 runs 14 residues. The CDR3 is CASTRDQLNTEAFF. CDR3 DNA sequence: TGTGCCAGCACGAGGGATCAGTTGAACACTGAAGCTTTCTTT.

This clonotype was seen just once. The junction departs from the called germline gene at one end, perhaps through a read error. The CDR3 coding sequence is TGTGCCACCAGCTTGGAGGGGGGGAGTTCAGCCGGGGAGCTGTTTTTT. Protein: CATSLEGGSSAGELFF. This chain uses TRBV7-6 with TRBJ2-2; the D gene is possibly TRBD2 (7 bases). The CDR3 extends over 16 amino acids. Germline V lookup: CDR1 SGHVS, CDR2 FNYEAQ. The variable domain in full, with the rest retrieved from reference TRBV7-6 and TRBJ2-2, is GAGVSQSPRYKVTKRGQDVALRCDPISGHVSLYWYRQALGQGPEFLTYFNYEAQQDKSGLPNDRFSAERPEGSISTLTIQRTEQRDSAMYRCATSLEGGSSAGELFFGEGSRLTVL.

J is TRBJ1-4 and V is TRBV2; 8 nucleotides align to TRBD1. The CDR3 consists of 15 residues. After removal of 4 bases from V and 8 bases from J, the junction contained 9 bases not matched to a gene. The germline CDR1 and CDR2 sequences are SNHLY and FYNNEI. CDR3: CASSAERTGIEKLFF. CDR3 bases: TGTGCCAGCAGTGCCGAGAGGACAGGGATCGAAAAACTGTTTTTT.

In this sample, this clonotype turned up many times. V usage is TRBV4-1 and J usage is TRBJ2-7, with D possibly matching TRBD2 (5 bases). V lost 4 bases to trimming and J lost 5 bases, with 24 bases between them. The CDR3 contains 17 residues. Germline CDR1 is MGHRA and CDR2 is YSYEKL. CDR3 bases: TGCGCCAGCAGCCCCGGACCTTTCGCCGGGGATGGCCACGAGCAGTACTTC. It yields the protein CASSPGPFAGDGHEQYF.

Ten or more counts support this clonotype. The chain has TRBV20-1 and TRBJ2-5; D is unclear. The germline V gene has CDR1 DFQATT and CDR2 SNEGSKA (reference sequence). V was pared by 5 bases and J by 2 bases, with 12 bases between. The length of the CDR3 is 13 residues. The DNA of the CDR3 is TGCAGTGCTTTCCGGACCGTTCAAGAGACCCAGTACTTC. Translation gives CSAFRTVQETQYF.

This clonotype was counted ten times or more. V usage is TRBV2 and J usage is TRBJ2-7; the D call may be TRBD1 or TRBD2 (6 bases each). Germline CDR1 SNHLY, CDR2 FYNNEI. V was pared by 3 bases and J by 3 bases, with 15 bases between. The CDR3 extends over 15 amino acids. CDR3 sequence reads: CASSDVGGALYEQYF. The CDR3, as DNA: TGTGCCAGCAGTGACGTCGGGGGCGCGCTCTACGAGCAGTACTTC.

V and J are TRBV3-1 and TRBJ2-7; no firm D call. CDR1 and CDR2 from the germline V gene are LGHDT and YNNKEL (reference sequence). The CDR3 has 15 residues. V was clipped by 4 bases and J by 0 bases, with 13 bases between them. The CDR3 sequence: CASSRDTGPSYEQYF. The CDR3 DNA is TGTGCCAGCAGCCGAGACACGGGCCCCTCCTACGAGCAGTACTTC.

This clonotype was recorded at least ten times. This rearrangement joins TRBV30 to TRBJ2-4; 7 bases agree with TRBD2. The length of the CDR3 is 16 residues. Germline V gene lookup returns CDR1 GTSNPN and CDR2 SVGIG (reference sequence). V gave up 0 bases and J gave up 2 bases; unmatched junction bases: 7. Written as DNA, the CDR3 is TGTGCCTGGAGTGTGGGTCGCGGGGGACCCAAAAACATTCAGTACTTC. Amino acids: CAWSVGRGGPKNIQYF.

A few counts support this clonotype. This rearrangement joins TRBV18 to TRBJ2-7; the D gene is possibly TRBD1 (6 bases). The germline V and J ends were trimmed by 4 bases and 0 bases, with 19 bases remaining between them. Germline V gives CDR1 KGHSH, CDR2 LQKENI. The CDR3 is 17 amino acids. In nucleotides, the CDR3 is TGTGCCAGCTCACTAACGACAGGACAATACAGCTCCTACGAGCAGTACTTC. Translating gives CASSLTTGQYSSYEQYF.

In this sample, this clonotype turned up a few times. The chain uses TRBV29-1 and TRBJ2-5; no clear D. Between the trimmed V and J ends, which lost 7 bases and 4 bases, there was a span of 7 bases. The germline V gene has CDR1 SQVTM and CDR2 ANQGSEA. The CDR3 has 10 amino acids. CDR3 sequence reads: CSAASETQYF. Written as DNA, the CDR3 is TGCAGCGCCGCGTCAGAGACCCAGTACTTC. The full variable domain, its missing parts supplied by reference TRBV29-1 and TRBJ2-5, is SAVISQKPSRDICQRGTSLTIQCQVDSQVTMMFWYRQQPGQSLTLIATANQGSEATYESGFVIDKFPISRPNLTFSTLTVSNMSPEDSSIYLCSAASETQYFGPGTRLLVL.

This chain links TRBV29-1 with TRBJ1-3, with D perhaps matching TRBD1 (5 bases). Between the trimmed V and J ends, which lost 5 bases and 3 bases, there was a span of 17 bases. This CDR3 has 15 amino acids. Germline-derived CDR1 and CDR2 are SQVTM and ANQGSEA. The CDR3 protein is CSVLPRDGIGNTIYF. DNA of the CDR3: TGCAGCGTTCTTCCCCGGGACGGCATTGGAAACACCATATATTTT.

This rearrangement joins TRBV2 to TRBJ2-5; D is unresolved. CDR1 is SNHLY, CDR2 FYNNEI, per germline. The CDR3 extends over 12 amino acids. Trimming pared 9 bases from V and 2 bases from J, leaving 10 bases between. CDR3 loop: CARDVRQETQYF. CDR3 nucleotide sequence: TGTGCCAGGGATGTCAGACAAGAGACCCAGTACTTC.

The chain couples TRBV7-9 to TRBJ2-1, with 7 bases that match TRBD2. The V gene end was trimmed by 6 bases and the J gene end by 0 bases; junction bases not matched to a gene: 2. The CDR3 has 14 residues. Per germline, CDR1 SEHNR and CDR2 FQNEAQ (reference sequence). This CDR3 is CASRRGDSYNEQFF. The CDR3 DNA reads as TGTGCCAGCAGACGGGGGGACTCCTACAATGAGCAGTTCTTC. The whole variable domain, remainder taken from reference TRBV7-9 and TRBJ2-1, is DTGVSQNPRHKITKRGQNVTFRCDPISEHNRLYWYRQTLGQGPEFLTYFQNEAQLEKSRLLSDRFSAERPKGSFSTLEIQRTEQGDSAMYLCASRRGDSYNEQFFGPGTRLTVL.

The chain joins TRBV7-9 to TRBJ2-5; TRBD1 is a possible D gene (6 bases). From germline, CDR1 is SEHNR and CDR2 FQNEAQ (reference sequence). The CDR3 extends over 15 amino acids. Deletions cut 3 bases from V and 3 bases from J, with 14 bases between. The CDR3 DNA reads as TGTGCCAGCAGCTTTCGGGACATCAGCGAAGAGACCCAGTACTTC. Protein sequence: CASSFRDISEETQYF.

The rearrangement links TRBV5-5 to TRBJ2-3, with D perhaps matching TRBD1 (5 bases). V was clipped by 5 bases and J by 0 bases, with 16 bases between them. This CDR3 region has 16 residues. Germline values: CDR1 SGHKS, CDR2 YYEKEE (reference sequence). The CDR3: CASRSTGTISTDTQYF. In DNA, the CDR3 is TGTGCCAGCAGATCCACAGGTACCATTAGCACAGATACGCAGTATTTT.

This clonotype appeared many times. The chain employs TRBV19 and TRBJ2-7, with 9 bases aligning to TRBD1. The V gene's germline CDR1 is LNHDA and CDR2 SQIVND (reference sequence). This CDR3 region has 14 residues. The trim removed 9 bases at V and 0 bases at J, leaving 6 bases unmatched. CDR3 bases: TGTGCCAGCCAGAAGACAGGGGGCTCCTACGAGCAGTACTTC. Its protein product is CASQKTGGSYEQYF. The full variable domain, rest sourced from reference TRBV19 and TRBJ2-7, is DGGITQSPKYLFRKEGQNVTLSCEQNLNHDAMYWYRQDPGQGLRLIYYSQIVNDFQKGDIAEGYSVSREKKESFPLTVTSAQKNPTAFYLCASQKTGGSYEQYFGPGTRLTVT.

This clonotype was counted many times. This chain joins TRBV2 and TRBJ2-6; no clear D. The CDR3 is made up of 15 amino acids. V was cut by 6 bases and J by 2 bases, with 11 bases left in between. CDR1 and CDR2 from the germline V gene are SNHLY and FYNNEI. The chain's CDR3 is CASRSQKTGANVLTF. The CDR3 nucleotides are TGTGCCAGCAGGAGTCAGAAGACTGGGGCCAACGTCCTGACTTTC.

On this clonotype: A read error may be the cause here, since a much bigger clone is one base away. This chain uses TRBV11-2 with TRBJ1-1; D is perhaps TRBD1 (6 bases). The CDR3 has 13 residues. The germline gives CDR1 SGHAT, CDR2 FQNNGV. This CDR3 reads CASSLGASTEALF. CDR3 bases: TGTGCCAGCAGCCTGGGGGCTAGCACTGAAGCTTTATTT.

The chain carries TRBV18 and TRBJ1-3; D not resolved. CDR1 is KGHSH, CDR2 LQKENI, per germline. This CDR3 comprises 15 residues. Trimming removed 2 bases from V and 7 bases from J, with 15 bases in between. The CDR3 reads CASSPMGSEGNTIYF. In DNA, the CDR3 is TGTGCCAGCTCACCAATGGGCTCGGAAGGGAACACCATATATTTT.

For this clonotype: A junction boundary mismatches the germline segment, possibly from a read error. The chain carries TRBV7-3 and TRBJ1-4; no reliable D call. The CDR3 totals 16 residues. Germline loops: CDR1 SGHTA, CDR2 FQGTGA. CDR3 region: CASSLKGRATSEKLFF. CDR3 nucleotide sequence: TGTGCCAGCAGCTTAAAGGGCCGTGCAACTAGTGAAAAACTGTTTTTT. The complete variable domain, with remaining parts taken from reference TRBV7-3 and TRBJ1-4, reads GAGVSQTPSNKVTEKGKYVELRCDPISGHTALYWYRQSLGQGPEFLIYFQGTGAADDSGLPNDRFFAVRPEGSVSTLKIQRTERGDSAVYLCASSLKGRATSEKLFFGSGTQLSVL.